This TCR beta chain was sequenced in a study of blood T cell repertoires in COVID-19. Overall study: Sources were T cells, B-cell-depleted T cells, or PBMCs; the material itself was cDNA or gDNA.

The table came from immunoSEQ multiplex PCR; TCRdb's copy has only in-frame clones and leaves some out. The data show around 150,000 clones, around 86% seen once. Trimming took off 6 bases at V and 4 bases at J, with 16 bases between the two ends. CDR1 is MDHEN, CDR2 SYDVKM, per germline. CDR3 length equals 15 residues. Sequencing was carried out using peripheral blood. The chain is built from TRBV28 and TRBJ1-3; D is ambiguous. This clonotype originated in a man between 60 and 75 years old with acute or convalescent COVID-19. The CDR3, as DNA: TGTGCCAGCAGCCCCCGGAGGCTCGGGGGAAACACCATATATTTT. This gives the protein CASSPRRLGGNTIYF.